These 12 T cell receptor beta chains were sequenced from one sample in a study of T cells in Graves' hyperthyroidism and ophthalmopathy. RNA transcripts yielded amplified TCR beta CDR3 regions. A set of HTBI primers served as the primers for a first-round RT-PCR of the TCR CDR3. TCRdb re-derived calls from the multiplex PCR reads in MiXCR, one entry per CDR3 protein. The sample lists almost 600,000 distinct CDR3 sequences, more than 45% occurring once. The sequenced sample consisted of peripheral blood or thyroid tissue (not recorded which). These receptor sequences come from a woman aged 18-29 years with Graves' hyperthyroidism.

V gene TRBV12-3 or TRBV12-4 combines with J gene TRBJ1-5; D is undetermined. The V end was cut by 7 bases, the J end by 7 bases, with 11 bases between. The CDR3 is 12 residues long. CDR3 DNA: TGTGCCAGCACCTCGAGTGGGCAGCCCCAGCATTTT. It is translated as CASTSSGQPQHF.

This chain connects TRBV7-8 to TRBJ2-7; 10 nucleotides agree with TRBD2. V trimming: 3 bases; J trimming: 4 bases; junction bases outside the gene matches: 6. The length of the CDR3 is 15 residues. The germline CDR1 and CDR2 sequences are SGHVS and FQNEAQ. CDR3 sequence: CASSLTGTSVYEQYF. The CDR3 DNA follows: TGTGCCAGCAGCTTGACCGGGACTAGCGTGTACGAGCAGTACTTC.

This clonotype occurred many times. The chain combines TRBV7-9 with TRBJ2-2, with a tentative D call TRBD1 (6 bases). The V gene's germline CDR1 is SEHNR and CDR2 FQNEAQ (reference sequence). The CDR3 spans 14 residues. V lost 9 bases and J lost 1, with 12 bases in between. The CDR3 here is CASSRTVNTGELFF. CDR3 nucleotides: TGTGCCAGTAGTAGGACAGTGAACACCGGGGAGCTGTTTTTT. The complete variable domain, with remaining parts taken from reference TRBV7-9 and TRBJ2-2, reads DTGVSQNPRHKITKRGQNVTFRCDPISEHNRLYWYRQTLGQGPEFLTYFQNEAQLEKSRLLSDRFSAERPKGSFSTLEIQRTEQGDSAMYLCASSRTVNTGELFFGEGSRLTVL.

The CDR3 nucleotides read TGTGCCAGCAGCGGTCCAGGCTATAATTCACCCCTCCACTTT. As protein: CASSGPGYNSPLHF. The gene calls are TRBV5-4 and TRBJ1-6; D not resolved. Germline lookup yields CDR1 SGHNT and CDR2 YYREEE (reference sequence). The ends were cut back, 4 bases at V and 3 bases at J, with 8 bases in the middle. The CDR3 totals 14 residues.

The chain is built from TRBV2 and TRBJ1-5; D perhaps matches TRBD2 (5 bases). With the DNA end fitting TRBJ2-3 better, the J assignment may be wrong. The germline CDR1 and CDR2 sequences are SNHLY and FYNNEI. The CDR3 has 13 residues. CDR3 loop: CASSERGWEPQYF. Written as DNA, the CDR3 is TGTGCCAGCAGTGAGCGAGGTTGGGAGCCCCAGTATTTT.

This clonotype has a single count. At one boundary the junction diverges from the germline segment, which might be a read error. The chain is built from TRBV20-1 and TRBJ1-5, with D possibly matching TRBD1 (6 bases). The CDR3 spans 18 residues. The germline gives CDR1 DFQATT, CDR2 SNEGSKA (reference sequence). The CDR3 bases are TGCAGTGCTAGAGATCTAGGATGGGGGCCGGAGAGCAGTCAGCCCCAGCATTTT. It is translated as CSARDLGWGPESSQPQHF.

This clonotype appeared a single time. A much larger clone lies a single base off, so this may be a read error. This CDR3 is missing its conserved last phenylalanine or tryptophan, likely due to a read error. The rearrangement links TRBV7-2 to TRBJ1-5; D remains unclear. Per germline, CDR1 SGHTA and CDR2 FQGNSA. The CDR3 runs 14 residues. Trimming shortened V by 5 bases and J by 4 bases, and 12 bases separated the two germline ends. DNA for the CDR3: TGTGCCAGCAGCGGTCTGGGAGGGAATCAGCCCCAGCATCTT. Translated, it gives CASSGLGGNQPQHL.

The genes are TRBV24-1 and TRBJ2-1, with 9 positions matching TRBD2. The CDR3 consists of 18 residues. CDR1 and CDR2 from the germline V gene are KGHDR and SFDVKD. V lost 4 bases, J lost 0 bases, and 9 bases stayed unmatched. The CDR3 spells CATSEHISGGVSYNEQFF. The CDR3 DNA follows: TGTGCCACCAGTGAGCACATTAGCGGGGGCGTCTCCTACAATGAGCAGTTCTTC.

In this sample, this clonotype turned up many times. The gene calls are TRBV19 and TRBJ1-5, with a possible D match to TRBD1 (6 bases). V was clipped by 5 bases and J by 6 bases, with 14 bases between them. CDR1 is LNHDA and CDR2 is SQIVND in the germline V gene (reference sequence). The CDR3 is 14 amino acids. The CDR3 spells CASSDRPAGQPQHF. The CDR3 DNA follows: TGTGCCAGTAGTGACAGGCCGGCGGGTCAGCCCCAGCATTTT.

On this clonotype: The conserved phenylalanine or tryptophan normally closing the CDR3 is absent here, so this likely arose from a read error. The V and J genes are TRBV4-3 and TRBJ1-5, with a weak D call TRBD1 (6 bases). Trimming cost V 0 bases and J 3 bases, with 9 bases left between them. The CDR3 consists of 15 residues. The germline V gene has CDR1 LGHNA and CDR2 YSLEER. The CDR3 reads CASSQDWTVNQPQHS. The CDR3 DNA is TGCGCCAGCAGCCAAGATTGGACAGTCAATCAGCCCCAGCATTCT.

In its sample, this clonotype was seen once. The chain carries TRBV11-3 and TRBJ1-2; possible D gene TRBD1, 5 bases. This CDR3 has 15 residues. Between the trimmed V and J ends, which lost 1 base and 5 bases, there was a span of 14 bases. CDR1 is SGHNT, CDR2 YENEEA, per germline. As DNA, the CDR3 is TGTGCCAGCAGCTTAGGAGTTGGGGGAACTTATGGCTACACCTTC. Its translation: CASSLGVGGTYGYTF.

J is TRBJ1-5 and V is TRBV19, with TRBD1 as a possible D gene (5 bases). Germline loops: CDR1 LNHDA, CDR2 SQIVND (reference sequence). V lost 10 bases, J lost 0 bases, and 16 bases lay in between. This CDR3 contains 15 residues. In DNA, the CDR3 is TGTGCCAAAGGGAGACAGACATATAGCAATCAGCCCCAGCATTTT. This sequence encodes CAKGRQTYSNQPQHF.